This T cell receptor (beta chain) was identified in a study of control samples from healthy donors and cancer patients. Repertoires were generated with immunoSEQ multiplex PCR, while TCRdb's copy carries only in-frame clones and drops some. Of 95,000 to 150,000 clones in the sample, around 90% were seen once. The source of this sequence is a man aged 50 to 60 in good health. Sequenced sample: blood.

CDR3 nucleotide sequence: TGCGCCAGCAGCTTGGTGGCTTGGGCAGGGGGAGAAAGGGATGGCTACACCTTC. Translating it yields CASSLVAWAGGERDGYTF. The chain has TRBV5-1 and TRBJ1-2; 7 bases are a match to TRBD1. V lost 0 bases to trimming and J lost 6 bases; unmatched junction nucleotides: 17. The CDR3 length is 18 residues. Germline-derived CDR1 and CDR2 are SGHRS and YFSETQ.